This T cell receptor beta chain appears in the sequencing data of a study of regulatory T cells in long-lasting Graves disease. Study-wide findings and caveats: Patients with persistent disease showed a bias toward TRBV28, TRBJ1-2 and TRBJ2-5.

Germline loops: CDR1 KGHSH, CDR2 LQKENI. The J segment lost 0 bases and the V segment lost 6 bases, leaving 6 bases of the junction unmatched. CDR3 length: 16 amino acids. The time point denotes: persistent/refractory GD, antithyroid drugs over 5 years with positive TRAb. TCR sequences were obtained from RNA taken from PBMCs. Comment on this clonotype: Its specificity is unknown.

Through Arm-PCR of CDR3 regions and iRepertoire HTBI primers, TCR beta libraries were built. As handled by the study authors: Samples revealed 50 to 70 TRBV and about 15 TRBJ segments. TCRdb redid the calling of the multiplex PCR reads with MiXCR, one entry per CDR3 protein. These V and J calls are TCRdb output, not the study's own analysis. This sample has fewer than 400,000 distinct CDR3 sequences, with around a fifth found just once. The rearrangement joins TRBV18 to TRBJ1-3; 9 positions agree with TRBD1. This receptor was obtained from a female donor with Graves disease. The sample here was peripheral blood mononuclear cells (PBMCs), taken when the disease was refractory, from a patient treated with antithyroid drugs. The CDR3 reads CASSPGQGSSGNTIYF. CDR3 nucleotides: TGTGCCAGCTCTCCGGGACAGGGAAGCTCTGGAAACACCATATATTTT.